The 30 T cell receptor beta chains given below trace back to one sample, sequenced in a study of CD8+ T cells in alopecia areata. Peripheral blood and lesional scalp punch biopsies were taken from alopecia areata patients. After isolation, RNA underwent reverse transcription to generate cDNA as the sequencing template. Profiling relied on immunoSEQ multiplex PCR, and the TCRdb table lists in-frame clones only, not all of them. The table records more than 8,500 clones, 50% to 80% of them present only once. The sequenced sample was skin. The receptor source for this set is a human donor with alopecia areata.

This chain uses TRBV7-9 with TRBJ1-5; D gene unclear. Trimming left V 1 base short and J 3 bases short, with 10 bases between. This CDR3 has 15 amino acids. Germline V gene lookup returns CDR1 SEHNR and CDR2 FQNEAQ (reference sequence). Here the CDR3 DNA reads TGTGCCAGCAGCTTAGGTCCTGGGTTCAATCAGCCCCAGCATTTT. Translating gives CASSLGPGFNQPQHF.

V usage is TRBV5-1 and J usage is TRBJ2-7; D unclear. This CDR3 has 14 amino acids. Germline values: CDR1 SGHRS, CDR2 YFSETQ. V lost 0 bases and J lost 2, with 9 bases in between. CDR3 sequence: CASSLDRRAYEQYF. The CDR3 region has the DNA TGCGCCAGCAGCTTGGATAGGAGAGCCTACGAGCAGTACTTC. Variable domain in full (rest from reference TRBV5-1 and TRBJ2-7): KAGVTQTPRYLIKTRGQQVTLSCSPISGHRSVSWYQQTPGQGLQFLFEYFSETQRNKGNFPGRFSGRQFSNSRSEMNVSTLELGDSALYLCASSLDRRAYEQYFGPGTRLTVT.

This clone appeared a single time. The gene calls are TRBV6-5 and TRBJ2-7; 9 nucleotides line up with TRBD1. The CDR3 covers 13 residues. CDR1 is MNHEY, CDR2 SVGAGI, per germline. Trimming removed 7 bases from V and 3 bases from J; junction bases left unmatched: 4. CDR3 region: CASKGTGFYEQYF. The CDR3 nucleotides read TGTGCCAGCAAGGGGACAGGGTTCTACGAGCAGTACTTC.

The chain is built from TRBV19 and TRBJ1-1; D is uncertain. The ends were cut back, 1 base at V and 0 bases at J, with 9 bases in the middle. The germline V gene encodes CDR1 LNHDA and CDR2 SQIVND (reference sequence). This CDR3 has 15 amino acids. The CDR3 protein is CASSIAHRLNTEAFF. The CDR3 nucleotides read TGTGCCAGTAGTATAGCCCACAGATTGAACACTGAAGCTTTCTTT.

The chain links TRBV11-3 to TRBJ2-5; the D is unclear. CDR3 length: 11 residues. V lost 5 bases, J lost 1 base, and 2 bases lay in between. Germline V lookup: CDR1 SGHNT, CDR2 YENEEA. CDR3 sequence: CASSIQETQYF. For the CDR3, the DNA is TGTGCCAGCAGCATCCAAGAGACCCAGTACTTC.

This clone was detected only a few times. This chain connects TRBV7-9 to TRBJ2-4; 15 bases are a match to TRBD2. The CDR3 loop spans 18 amino acids. The germline V gene has CDR1 SEHNR and CDR2 FQNEAQ (reference sequence). V shed 4 bases and J 0 bases; nucleotides not matched to a gene: 4. CDR3 amino acids: CASSSGLAGGLAKNIQYF. As DNA, the CDR3 is TGTGCCAGCAGCTCCGGACTAGCGGGGGGGCTAGCCAAAAACATTCAGTACTTC.

The chain links TRBV5-1 to TRBJ2-3; 8 bases align to TRBD2. The CDR3 loop spans 15 amino acids. V shed 3 bases and J 6 bases; nucleotides not matched to a gene: 9. Germline-derived CDR1 and CDR2 are SGHRS and YFSETQ. This chain's CDR3 is CASSWEGLDLDTQYF. In DNA form, the CDR3 reads TGCGCCAGCAGCTGGGAGGGACTAGATCTTGATACGCAGTATTTT.

CDR3 residues: CASPPDGGHRNTEAFF. The CDR3 DNA reads as TGCGCCAGCCCTCCAGACGGGGGACACCGGAACACTGAAGCTTTCTTT. This rearrangement joins TRBV23-1 to TRBJ1-1; tentative D call: TRBD1 (6 bases). TRBV23-1 is annotated as an ORF whose role is uncertain. The ends were cut back, 8 bases at V and 1 base at J, with 20 bases in the middle. CDR3 length equals 16 residues.

The chain combines TRBV19 with TRBJ1-2; 7 bases align to TRBD1. The CDR3 runs to 13 residues. V was pared by 7 bases and J by 6 bases, with 8 bases of the junction left unmatched. Looked up from germline, CDR1 is LNHDA and CDR2 is SQIVND (reference sequence). CDR3 sequence reads: CASTLGQVNGYTF. CDR3 nucleotide sequence: TGTGCCAGTACCCTAGGACAGGTCAATGGCTACACCTTC. Looking up the rest from reference TRBV19 and TRBJ1-2 gives the full variable domain: DGGITQSPKYLFRKEGQNVTLSCEQNLNHDAMYWYRQDPGQGLRLIYYSQIVNDFQKGDIAEGYSVSREKKESFPLTVTSAQKNPTAFYLCASTLGQVNGYTFGSGTRLTVV.

With regard to this clone: This sample includes further DNA sequences coding for the same CDR3. V usage is TRBV28 and J usage is TRBJ2-6; D perhaps matches TRBD1 (5 bases). Germline V gene sequence: CDR1 MDHEN, CDR2 SYDVKM. The CDR3 runs 16 residues. V was shortened by 7 bases and J by 0 bases, with 13 bases between the two germline ends. As DNA, the CDR3 is TGTGCCAGCAAAAGGGGCTTAAGCTCTGGGGCCAACGTCCTGACTTTC. Encoded protein: CASKRGLSSGANVLTF. The full variable domain, rest sourced from reference TRBV28 and TRBJ2-6, is DVKVTQSSRYLVKRTGEKVFLECVQDMDHENMFWYRQDPGLGLRLIYFSYDVKMKEKGDIPEGYSVSREKKERFSLILESASTNQTSMYLCASKRGLSSGANVLTFGAGSRLTVL.

This chain connects TRBV4-3 to TRBJ2-1; 9 bases map to TRBD2. V shed 3 bases and J 6 bases; nucleotides not matched to a gene: 9. Germline assignment: CDR1 LGHNA and CDR2 YSLEER. This CDR3 contains 16 residues. CDR3 sequence reads: CASSQGSGRDPNEQFF. CDR3 nucleotide sequence: TGCGCCAGCAGCCAGGGTAGCGGGAGAGATCCCAATGAGCAGTTCTTC.

The chain uses TRBV28 and TRBJ2-7; D unclear. Germline assignment: CDR1 MDHEN and CDR2 SYDVKM. The V end lost 6 bases, the J end lost 5 bases, and 17 bases lay between the germline ends. CDR3 length: 14 residues. The DNA for the CDR3 is TGTGCCAGCAGCCTTGGGTATCCAAGTAACGAGCAGTACTTC. This codes for CASSLGYPSNEQYF.

J is TRBJ2-3 and V is TRBV6-5, with D hard to call. V was shortened by 8 bases and J by 7 bases, with 16 bases between the two germline ends. Looked up from germline, CDR1 is MNHEY and CDR2 is SVGAGI. This CDR3 is built from 13 residues. Written as DNA, the CDR3 is TGTGCCAGCCGCCGCCGCCTTTCAAATACGCAGTATTTT. Protein product: CASRRRLSNTQYF.

The V call is TRBV29-1, the J call TRBJ2-5; unclear D gene. Germline values: CDR1 SQVTM, CDR2 ANQGSEA. The CDR3 sequence is 12 residues long. V was shortened by 7 bases and J by 0 bases, with 9 bases between the two germline ends. This CDR3 is CSAAWDQETQYF. The DNA for the CDR3 is TGCAGCGCCGCTTGGGACCAAGAGACCCAGTACTTC.

This clone came up once. V usage is TRBV29-1 and J usage is TRBJ1-1; 12 bases match TRBD1. V trimming: 6 bases; J trimming: 10 bases; junction bases outside the gene matches: 9. Looked up from germline, CDR1 is SQVTM and CDR2 is ANQGSEA. CDR3 size: 13 residues. DNA of the CDR3: TGCAGCGTGTGGGGGACAGGGGGCGCGGGAGCTTTCTTT. Protein product: CSVWGTGGAGAFF.

The chain joins TRBV28 to TRBJ1-2; no definite D call. This CDR3 has 15 residues. Germline V gives CDR1 MDHEN, CDR2 SYDVKM. The germline V and J ends were trimmed by 1 base and 4 bases, with 13 bases remaining between them. The CDR3 protein is CASSLSQDGLYGYTF. The CDR3 DNA reads TGTGCCAGCAGTTTATCGCAGGACGGCCTCTATGGCTACACCTTC.

The chain's CDR3 is CASSTGTSGGVETQYF. The CDR3 DNA reads as TGTGCCAGCAGTACTGGGACTAGCGGGGGCGTAGAGACCCAGTACTTC. The chain links TRBV6-4 to TRBJ2-5; 14 bases agree with TRBD2. After removal of 5 bases from V and 4 bases from J, the junction contained 6 bases not matched to a gene. CDR3 length: 16 amino acids. Germline-derived CDR1 and CDR2 are MRHNA and SNTAGT.

This chain connects TRBV5-1 to TRBJ2-1; 10 positions match TRBD2. Trimming at V came to 0 bases and at J to 7 bases, leaving 7 bases not matched to a gene. Germline CDR1 SGHRS, CDR2 YFSETQ. There are 16 residues in the CDR3. CDR3 in DNA: TGCGCCAGCAGCTTGGTGAAGCGGGGGGGCCGAAATGAGCAGTTCTTC. Translating gives CASSLVKRGGRNEQFF.

This sequence joins TRBV11-3 and TRBJ2-3; D not certain. The CDR3 covers 13 residues. Germline V gives CDR1 SGHNT, CDR2 YENEEA. V lost 1 base and J lost 4, with 6 bases in between. The CDR3 DNA follows: TGTGCCAGCAGCTTAGCCCCCGCAGATACGCAGTATTTT. Its translation: CASSLAPADTQYF.

The chain recombines TRBV28 with TRBJ1-4; no definite D call. This CDR3 has 15 residues. Looked up from germline, CDR1 is MDHEN and CDR2 is SYDVKM. V was clipped by 1 base and J by 7 bases, with 13 bases between them. In DNA, the CDR3 is TGTGCCAGCAGTTTATCCGGGAGCTCCCGTGAAAAACTGTTTTTT. Translated, it gives CASSLSGSSREKLFF.

This chain links TRBV4-3 with TRBJ1-2, with D possibly matching TRBD1 (6 bases). The CDR3 runs to 17 residues. Germline lookup yields CDR1 LGHNA and CDR2 YSLEER. Trimming stripped 0 bases from V and 5 bases from J, with 19 bases between. CDR3 bases: TGCGCCAGCAGCCAAGATTTTGAGGCAGGGGATCATTATGGCTACACCTTC. Its translation is CASSQDFEAGDHYGYTF.

This clone was detected only a few times. V is TRBV29-1 and J is TRBJ1-3, with D unresolved. The CDR3 length is 12 residues. Germline values: CDR1 SQVTM, CDR2 ANQGSEA. V was pared by 3 bases and J by 2 bases, with 5 bases between. The DNA of the CDR3 is TGCAGCGTTGACGGGGCTGGAAACACCATATATTTT. Its protein is CSVDGAGNTIYF.

This chain uses TRBV4-3 with TRBJ2-1; 7 bases align to TRBD2. Per the germline V gene, CDR1 is LGHNA and CDR2 is YSLEER. CDR3 size: 16 residues. V lost 5 bases and J lost 7; bases outside the gene matches: 14. The CDR3 here is CASSAHLAGEGNEQFF. Here the CDR3 DNA reads TGCGCCAGCAGCGCCCATTTGGCGGGGGAAGGGAATGAGCAGTTCTTC.

This chain uses TRBV11-3 with TRBJ2-5, with TRBD2 matching 10 bases. The J segment lost 3 bases and the V segment lost 5 bases, leaving 9 bases of the junction unmatched. Germline CDR1 and CDR2: SGHNT and YENEEA. The CDR3 is 16 residues long. CDR3 in DNA: TGTGCCAGCAGCGACCCCTCCGGACTAGCGGAAGAGACCCAGTACTTC. This translates into CASSDPSGLAEETQYF. The complete variable domain, with remaining parts taken from reference TRBV11-3 and TRBJ2-5, reads EAGVVQSPRYKIIEKKQPVAFWCNPISGHNTLYWYLQNLGQGPELLIRYENEEAVDDSQLPKDRFSAERLKGVDSTLKIQPAELGDSAVYLCASSDPSGLAEETQYFGPGTRLLVL.

This clone was recorded only once. The gene calls are TRBV2 and TRBJ2-3; 7 positions agree with TRBD1. J lost 5 bases, V lost 10 bases, and 12 bases had no gene match. This CDR3 comprises 14 residues. CDR1 and CDR2 from the germline V gene are SNHLY and FYNNEI. The CDR3 nucleotides are TGTGCCATGCCACAGGGGCCCCCTGGAGATACGCAGTATTTT. This sequence encodes CAMPQGPPGDTQYF.

The CDR3 DNA follows: TGTGCCAGCAGCTTTTGGAGAGGAACAGGCCGCACAGATACGCAGTATTTT. Translating it yields CASSFWRGTGRTDTQYF. J is TRBJ2-3 and V is TRBV7-9, with D possibly TRBD1 on 5 matching bases. CDR3 length: 17 residues. CDR1 and CDR2 from the germline V gene are SEHNR and FQNEAQ (reference sequence). The ends were cut back, 3 bases at V and 1 base at J, with 17 bases in the middle.

J is TRBJ2-7 and V is TRBV28; D remains ambiguous. The CDR3 totals 13 residues. Looked up from germline, CDR1 is MDHEN and CDR2 is SYDVKM. The V and J ends lost 7 bases and 0 bases respectively, with 10 bases between them. CDR3 in DNA: TGTGCCAGCACTACTATGAGCTCCTACGAGCAGTACTTC. Amino acid sequence: CASTTMSSYEQYF.

In DNA, the CDR3 is TGTGCCAGCAGCTTGTACATTGATAACACCGGGGAGCTGTTTTTT. Residues: CASSLYIDNTGELFF. V is TRBV5-6 and J is TRBJ2-2; D gene unclear. CDR3 length equals 15 residues. Germline V CDR1 and CDR2: SGHDT, YYEEEE. V dropped 1 base and J dropped 2 bases, with 9 bases sitting between them. The entire variable domain, with the rest obtained from reference TRBV5-6 and TRBJ2-2, is as follows: DAGVTQSPTHLIKTRGQQVTLRCSPKSGHDTVSWYQQALGQGPQFIFQYYEEEERQRGNFPDRFSGHQFPNYSSELNVNALLLGDSALYLCASSLYIDNTGELFFGEGSRLTVL.

This clone was seen more than once but under ten times. This chain links TRBV30 with TRBJ2-2; D could derive from TRBD1 or TRBD2 (5 bases each). CDR1 GTSNPN and CDR2 SVGIG come from the germline V gene (reference sequence). The CDR3 runs 14 residues. Trimming cost V 3 bases and J 3 bases, with 11 bases left between them. CDR3 DNA sequence: TGTGCCTGGAGGGACCCGGGACACACCGGGGAGCTGTTTTTT. It encodes CAWRDPGHTGELFF.

This clone occurred a few times. The rearrangement links TRBV9 to TRBJ2-7; 9 bases fit TRBD2. Per germline, CDR1 SGDLS and CDR2 YYNGEE. Trimming removed 3 bases from V and 1 base from J; junction bases left unmatched: 5. This CDR3 is 15 amino acids long. CDR3 DNA: TGTGCCAGCAGCGCAGAGACTAGCGGATCCTACGAGCAGTACTTC. Translating gives CASSAETSGSYEQYF.